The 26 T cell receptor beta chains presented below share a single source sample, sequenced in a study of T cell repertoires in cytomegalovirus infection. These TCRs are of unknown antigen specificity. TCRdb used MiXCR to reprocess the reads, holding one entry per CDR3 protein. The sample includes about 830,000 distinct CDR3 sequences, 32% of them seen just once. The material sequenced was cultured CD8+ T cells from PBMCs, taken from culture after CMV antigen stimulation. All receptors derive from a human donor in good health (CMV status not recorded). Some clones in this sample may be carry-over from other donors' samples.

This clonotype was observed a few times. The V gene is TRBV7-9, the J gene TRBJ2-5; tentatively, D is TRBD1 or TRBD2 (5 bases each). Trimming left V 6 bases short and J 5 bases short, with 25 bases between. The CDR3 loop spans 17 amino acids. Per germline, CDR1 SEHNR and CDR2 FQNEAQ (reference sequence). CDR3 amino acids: CASRAVGVAAARETQYF. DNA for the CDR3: TGTGCCAGCAGAGCGGTAGGGGTAGCAGCGGCGCGGGAGACCCAGTACTTC.

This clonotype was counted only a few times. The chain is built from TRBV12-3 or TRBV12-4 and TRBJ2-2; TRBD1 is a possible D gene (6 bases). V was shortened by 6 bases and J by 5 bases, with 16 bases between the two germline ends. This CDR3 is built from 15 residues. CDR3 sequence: CASSDYRAWTGELFF. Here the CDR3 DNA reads TGTGCCAGCAGCGACTACAGGGCTTGGACCGGGGAGCTGTTTTTT.

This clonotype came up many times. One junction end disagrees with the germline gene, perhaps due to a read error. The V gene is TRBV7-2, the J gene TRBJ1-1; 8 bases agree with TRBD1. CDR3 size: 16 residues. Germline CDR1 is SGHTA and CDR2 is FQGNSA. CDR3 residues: CASSLAQGALPTEAFF. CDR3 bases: TGTGCCAGCAGCCTAGCCCAGGGGGCCCTGCCCACAGAAGCTTTCTTT.

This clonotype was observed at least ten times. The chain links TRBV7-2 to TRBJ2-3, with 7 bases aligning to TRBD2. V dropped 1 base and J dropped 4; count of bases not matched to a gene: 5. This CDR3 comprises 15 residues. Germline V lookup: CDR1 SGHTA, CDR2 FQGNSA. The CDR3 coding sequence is TGTGCCAGCAGCTTAGAAGGACTAGGGCCAGATACGCAGTATTTT. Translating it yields CASSLEGLGPDTQYF.

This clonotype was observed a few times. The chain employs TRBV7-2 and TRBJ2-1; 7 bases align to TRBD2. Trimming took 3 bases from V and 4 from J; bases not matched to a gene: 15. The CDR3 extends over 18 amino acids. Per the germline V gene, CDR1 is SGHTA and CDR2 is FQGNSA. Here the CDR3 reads CASSFPPFRGVFYNEQFF. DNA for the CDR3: TGTGCCAGCAGCTTCCCACCCTTTCGGGGGGTCTTTTACAATGAGCAGTTCTTC.

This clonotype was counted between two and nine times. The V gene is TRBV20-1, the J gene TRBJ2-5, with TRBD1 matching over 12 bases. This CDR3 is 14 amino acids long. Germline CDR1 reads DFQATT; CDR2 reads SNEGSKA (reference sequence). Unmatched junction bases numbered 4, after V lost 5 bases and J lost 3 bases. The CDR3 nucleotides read TGCAGTGCTTGGGACAGGGGGCGAAAAGAGACCCAGTACTTC. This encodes CSAWDRGRKETQYF.

The CDR3 region is CASSSFYGRDGYTF. CDR3 in DNA: TGTGCCAGCAGCTCTTTTTACGGCAGGGATGGCTACACCTTC. The chain carries TRBV7-9 and TRBJ1-2; D is perhaps TRBD1 (5 bases). The ends were cut back, 4 bases at V and 6 bases at J, with 15 bases in the middle. CDR3 length: 14 amino acids. Germline values: CDR1 SEHNR, CDR2 FQNEAQ (reference sequence).

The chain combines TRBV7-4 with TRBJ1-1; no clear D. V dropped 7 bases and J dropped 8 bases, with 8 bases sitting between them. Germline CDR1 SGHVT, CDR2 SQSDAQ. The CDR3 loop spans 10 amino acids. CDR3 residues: CASTSSEAFF. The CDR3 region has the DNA TGTGCCAGCACCTCGTCGGAAGCTTTCTTT.

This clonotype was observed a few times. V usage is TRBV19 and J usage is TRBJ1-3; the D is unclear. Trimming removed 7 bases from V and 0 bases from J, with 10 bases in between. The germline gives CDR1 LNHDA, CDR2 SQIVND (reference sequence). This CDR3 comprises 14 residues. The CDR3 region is CASNQLSSGNTIYF. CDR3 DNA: TGTGCCAGTAATCAGTTGAGCTCTGGAAACACCATATATTTT.

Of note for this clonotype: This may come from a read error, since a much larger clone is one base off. CDR3 in DNA: TGTGCCAGCAGCTTAAAAGCGGGGGTCACAGATACGCGGTATTTT. It encodes CASSLKAGVTDTRYF. The V call is TRBV7-8, the J call TRBJ2-3; 8 bases fit TRBD2. Germline CDR1 reads SGHVS; CDR2 reads FQNEAQ. This CDR3 is built from 15 residues.

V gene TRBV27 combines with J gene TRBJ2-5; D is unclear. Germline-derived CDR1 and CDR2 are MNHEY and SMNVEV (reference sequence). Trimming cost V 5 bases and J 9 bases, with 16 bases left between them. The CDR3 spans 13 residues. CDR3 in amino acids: CASSPAAVKAQYF. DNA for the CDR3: TGTGCCAGCAGTCCCGCGGCGGTGAAGGCCCAGTACTTC.

CDR3 protein: CASSLVDRPSAYGYTF. The CDR3 bases are TGTGCCAGCAGCTTGGTTGACAGGCCCTCTGCCTATGGCTACACCTTC. The V gene is TRBV5-8, the J gene TRBJ1-2, with D perhaps TRBD1 (6 bases). CDR3 length: 16 amino acids. Per the germline V gene, CDR1 is SGHTS and CDR2 is YDEGEE. Trimming removed 0 bases at V and 4 bases at J, with 16 bases between.

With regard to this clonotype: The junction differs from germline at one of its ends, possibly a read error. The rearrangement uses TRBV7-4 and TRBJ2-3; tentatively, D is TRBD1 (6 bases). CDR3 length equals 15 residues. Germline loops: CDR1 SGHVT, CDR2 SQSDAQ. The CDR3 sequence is CTSSHPGAITDTQYF. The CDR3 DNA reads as TGTACCAGCAGCCACCCAGGGGCTATCACAGATACGCAGTATTTT.

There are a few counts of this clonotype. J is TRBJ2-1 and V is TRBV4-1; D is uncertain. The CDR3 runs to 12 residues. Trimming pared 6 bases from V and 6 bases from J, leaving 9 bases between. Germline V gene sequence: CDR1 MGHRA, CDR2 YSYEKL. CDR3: CASRSDTNEQFF. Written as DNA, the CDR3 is TGCGCCAGCAGGAGTGACACCAATGAGCAGTTCTTC.

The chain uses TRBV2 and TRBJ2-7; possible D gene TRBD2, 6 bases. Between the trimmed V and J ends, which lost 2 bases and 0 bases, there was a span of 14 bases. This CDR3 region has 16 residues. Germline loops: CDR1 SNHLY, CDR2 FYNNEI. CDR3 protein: CASSERGGVISYEQYV. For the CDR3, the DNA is TGTGCCAGCAGTGAACGGGGCGGGGTTATCTCCTACGAGCAGTACGTC.

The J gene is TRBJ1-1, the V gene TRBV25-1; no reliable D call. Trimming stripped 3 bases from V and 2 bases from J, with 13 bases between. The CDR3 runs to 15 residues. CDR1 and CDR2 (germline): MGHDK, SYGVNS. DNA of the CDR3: TGTGCCAGCAGTGACCCGGACGGTGAAAACACTGAAGCTTTCTTT. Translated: CASSDPDGENTEAFF.

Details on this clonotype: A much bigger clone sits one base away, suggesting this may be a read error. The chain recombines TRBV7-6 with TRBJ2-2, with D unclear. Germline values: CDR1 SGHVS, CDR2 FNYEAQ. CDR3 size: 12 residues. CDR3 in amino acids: CVSSFGDRELFF. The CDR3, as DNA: TGTGTCAGCAGCTTTGGAGATAGGGAGCTGTTTTTT.

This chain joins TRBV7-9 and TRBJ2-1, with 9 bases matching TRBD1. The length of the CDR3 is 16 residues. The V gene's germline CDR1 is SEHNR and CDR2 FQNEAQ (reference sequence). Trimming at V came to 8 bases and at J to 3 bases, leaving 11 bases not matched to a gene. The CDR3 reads CASGQGQGKNYNEQFF. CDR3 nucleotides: TGTGCCAGCGGCCAGGGACAGGGTAAAAACTACAATGAGCAGTTCTTC.

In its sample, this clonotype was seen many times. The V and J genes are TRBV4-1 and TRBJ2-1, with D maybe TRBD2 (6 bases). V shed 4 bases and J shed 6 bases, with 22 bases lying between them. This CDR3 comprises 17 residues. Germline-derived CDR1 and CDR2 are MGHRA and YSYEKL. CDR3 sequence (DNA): TGCGCCAGCAGCCTTCAGGCTGGGACTTCAATGGGCAATGAGCAGTTCTTC. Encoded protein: CASSLQAGTSMGNEQFF.

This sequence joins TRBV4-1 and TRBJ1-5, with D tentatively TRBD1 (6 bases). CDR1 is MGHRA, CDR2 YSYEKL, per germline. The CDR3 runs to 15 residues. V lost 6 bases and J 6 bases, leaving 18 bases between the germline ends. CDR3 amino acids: CASSLSQGLTQPQHF. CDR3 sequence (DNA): TGCGCCAGCAGTCTCTCACAGGGACTCACTCAGCCCCAGCATTTT.

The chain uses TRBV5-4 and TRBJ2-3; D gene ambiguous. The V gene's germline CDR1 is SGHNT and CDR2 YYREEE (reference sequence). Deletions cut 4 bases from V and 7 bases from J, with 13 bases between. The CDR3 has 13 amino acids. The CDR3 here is CASSLESDYTQYF. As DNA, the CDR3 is TGTGCCAGCAGCCTGGAGAGCGATTATACGCAGTATTTT. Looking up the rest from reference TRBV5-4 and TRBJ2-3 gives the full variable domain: ETGVTQSPTHLIKTRGQQVTLRCSSQSGHNTVSWYQQALGQGPQFIFQYYREEENGRGNFPPRFSGLQFPNYSSELNVNALELDDSALYLCASSLESDYTQYFGPGTRLTVL.

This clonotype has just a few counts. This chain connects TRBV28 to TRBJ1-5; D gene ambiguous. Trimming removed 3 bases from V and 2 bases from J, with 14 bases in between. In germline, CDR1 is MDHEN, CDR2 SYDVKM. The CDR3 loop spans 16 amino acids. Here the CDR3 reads CASSFPRVTGNQPQHF. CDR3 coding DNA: TGTGCCAGCAGTTTCCCCCGGGTCACTGGCAATCAGCCCCAGCATTTT.

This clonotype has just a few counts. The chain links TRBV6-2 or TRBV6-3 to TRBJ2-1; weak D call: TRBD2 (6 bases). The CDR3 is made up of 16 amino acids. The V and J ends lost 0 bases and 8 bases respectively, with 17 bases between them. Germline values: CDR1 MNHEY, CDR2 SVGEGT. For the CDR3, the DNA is TGTGCCAGCAGTTACTCGGATGGGGGAACGGGGGATGAGCAGTTCTTC. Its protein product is CASSYSDGGTGDEQFF.

The chain's CDR3 is CASSLWGGVGNEQFF. CDR3 bases: TGTGCCAGCAGCTTATGGGGGGGGGTGGGCAATGAGCAGTTCTTC. The rearrangement joins TRBV7-2 to TRBJ2-1; 7 nucleotides align to TRBD2. V lost 2 bases to trimming and J lost 6 bases; unmatched junction nucleotides: 7. The CDR3 consists of 15 residues. Germline CDR1 and CDR2: SGHTA and FQGNSA. Full variable domain (rest looked up from reference TRBV7-2 and TRBJ2-1): GAGVSQSPSNKVTEKGKDVELRCDPISGHTALYWYRQSLGQGLEFLIYFQGNSAPDKSGLPSDRFSAERTGGSVSTLTIQRTQQEDSAVYLCASSLWGGVGNEQFFGPGTRLTVL.

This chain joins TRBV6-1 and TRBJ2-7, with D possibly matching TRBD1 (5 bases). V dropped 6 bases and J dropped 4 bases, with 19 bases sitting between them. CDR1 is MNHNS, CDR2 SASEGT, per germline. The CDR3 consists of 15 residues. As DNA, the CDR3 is TGTGCCAGCAGCTACGACACCCTACAGGTTTACGAGCAGTACTTC. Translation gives CASSYDTLQVYEQYF.

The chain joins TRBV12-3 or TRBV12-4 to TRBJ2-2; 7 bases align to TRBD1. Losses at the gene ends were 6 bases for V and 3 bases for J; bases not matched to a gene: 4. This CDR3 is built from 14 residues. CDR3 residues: CASRSTGDTGELFF. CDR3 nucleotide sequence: TGTGCCAGCAGGTCCACAGGGGACACCGGGGAGCTGTTTTTT.